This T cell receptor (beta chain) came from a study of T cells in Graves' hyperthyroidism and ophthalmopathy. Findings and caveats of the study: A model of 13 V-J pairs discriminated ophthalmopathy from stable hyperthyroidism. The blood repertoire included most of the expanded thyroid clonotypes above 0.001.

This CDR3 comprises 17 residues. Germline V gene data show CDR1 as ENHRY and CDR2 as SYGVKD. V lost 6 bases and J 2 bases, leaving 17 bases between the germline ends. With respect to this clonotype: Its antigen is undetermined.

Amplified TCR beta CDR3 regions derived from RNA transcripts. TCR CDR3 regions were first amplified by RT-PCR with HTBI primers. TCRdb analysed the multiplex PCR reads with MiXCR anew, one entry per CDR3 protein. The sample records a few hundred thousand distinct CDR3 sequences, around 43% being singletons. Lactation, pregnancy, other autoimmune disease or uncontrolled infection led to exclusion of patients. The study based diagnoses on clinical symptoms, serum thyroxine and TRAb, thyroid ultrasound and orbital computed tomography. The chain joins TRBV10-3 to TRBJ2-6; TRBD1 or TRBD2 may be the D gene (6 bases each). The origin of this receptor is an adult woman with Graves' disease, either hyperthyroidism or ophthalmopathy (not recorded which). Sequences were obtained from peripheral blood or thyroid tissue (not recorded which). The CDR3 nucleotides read TGTGCCATCAGCCAGAGGGGGGAGAACACTGGGGCCAACGTCCTGACTTTC. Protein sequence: CAISQRGENTGANVLTF.